The T cell receptor beta chain under discussion was sequenced for a study of lymphopenia after photon versus proton radiotherapy. Study observations and caveats: Relative stability marked proton patients; photon patients lost diversity and naive cells. After the lymphocyte nadir, photon-treated repertoires showed oligoclonal expansion, especially of CD8+ Temra cells. Larger post-nadir TCR diversity loss correlated inversely with survival in deceased patients. Better survival with proton therapy was suggested as possible, not demonstrated.

Produced via immunoSEQ multiplex PCR; TCRdb's table is partial and in-frame only. The sample has 160,000 or so clones; more than 85% are singletons. V lost 4 bases and J lost 4; bases outside the gene matches: 6. The germline V gene encodes CDR1 SGHDT and CDR2 YYEEEE. This CDR3 is built from 16 residues. A word on this clone: Its antigen is currently unknown.

The chain links TRBV5-6 to TRBJ1-3; 12 nucleotides agree with TRBD1. This TCR was recovered from a man aged 50-59 years with gastric cancer. The sample here was peripheral blood, taken from a patient treated with photon-based radiotherapy. This CDR3 is CASSEGQGAIGNTIYF. The CDR3 bases are TGTGCCAGCAGCGAGGGACAGGGGGCCATCGGAAACACCATATATTTT.